The T cell receptor beta chain described here comes from a study of glioma-infiltrating T cells after dendritic cell vaccination (TCRdb year 2016). Looking at the study overall: The cohort included 15 or so glioblastoma patients drawn from Phase I and II dendritic cell vaccination trials, of whom 9 were newly diagnosed and 6 had recurrent disease. Autologous tumor lysate-pulsed dendritic cell vaccination was administered to the patients between 2003 and 2012. The vaccine consisted of monocyte-derived dendritic cells cultured seven to eight days with IL-4 and GM-CSF, then pulsed overnight with autologous tumor lysate. Each patient was given three intradermal dendritic cell vaccine injections, spaced two weeks apart, in the arm below the axilla. Deep sequencing of TCR beta CDR3 regions was used to quantify tumor-infiltrating lymphocyte content and compare tumor and blood repertoires in dendritic cell-vaccinated glioblastoma patients. Survival after dendritic cell vaccination was correlated with TCR sequencing metrics, such as TIL content and the overlap between tumor and blood repertoires. What the study reported, not specific to this receptor: After dendritic cell vaccination, a higher estimated pretreatment TIL content predicted longer time to progression and longer overall survival. TCR clonality showed no direct relationship with survival, which suggests that a diverse polyclonal response may matter. The three-group TCR overlap response model was characterized as speculative, and prospective validation of the model was stated to be required. The cohort was small and heterogeneous, with few patients having full blood and tumor sets and even fewer initial-recurrent tumor pairs.

This specimen's time point label, per the study, means: after dendritic cell vaccination, including at tumor progression/relapse. Patients were selected on the basis of adequate residual fresh-frozen tumor tissue and more than two years of available survival data. None of the glioblastoma patients carried an isocitrate dehydrogenase mutation, although molecular status otherwise varied. PBMC collection took place before vaccination, two weeks after the third vaccination, and at tumor progression if progression occurred. Genomic DNA was extracted with the Qiagen DNeasy Blood extraction Kit. The immunoSEQ assay amplified TCRB CDR3 regions from roughly 2 micrograms of genomic DNA, or from all available DNA when less than that amount was available. The multiplex PCR relied on 60 forward primers for TCR V beta segments and 13 reverse primers for J beta segments. To estimate the number of reads per starting template, synthetic control templates were added to each sample at limiting dilution. The Illumina HiSeq System generated sequencing reads of 87 bp. Per the source publication's procedure: PCR and sequencing errors were removed by a nearest neighbor algorithm that merged closely related sequences. TCR overlap was defined as the percentage of unique tumor TCR beta sequences that were also found in the peripheral blood of the same patient. What TCRdb holds here is the immuneACCESS table cut down to in-frame rearrangements. Part of the clones is not present; checked against another copy, under half of the missing clones reflect an unresolved V gene, and the others are unexplained. V and J calls plus clone size are reproduced from that table; the DNA served to infer D and trimming. This sample holds about 90,000 clones; around 83% were observed only once. The top ten clonotypes cover less than 8% of the sample.

Notes on this clone: Its antigen has not been determined. Base qualities are not provided; no much larger clone lies one nucleotide away.

V drops 1 base and J drops 7 bases, leaving 14 bases in between. CDR1 and CDR2 are drawn from the germline V gene: SNHLY, FYNNEI. The CDR3 starts with the cysteine, ends with the phenylalanine, and has 15 residues. The kept DNA is CDR3 alone, 45 bases in frame from the first base. The clonotype originates from a human donor with glioblastoma. The chain was built from TRBV2 and TRBJ1-5; tentative D gene TRBD1, with 6 bases matching. The sample in question was blood, obtained after dendritic cell vaccination. The DNA reads as follows: TGTGCCAGCAGTGAAGTAGGGGGGGGATGGCAGCCCCAGCATTTT. It translates as CASSEVGGGWQPQHF.